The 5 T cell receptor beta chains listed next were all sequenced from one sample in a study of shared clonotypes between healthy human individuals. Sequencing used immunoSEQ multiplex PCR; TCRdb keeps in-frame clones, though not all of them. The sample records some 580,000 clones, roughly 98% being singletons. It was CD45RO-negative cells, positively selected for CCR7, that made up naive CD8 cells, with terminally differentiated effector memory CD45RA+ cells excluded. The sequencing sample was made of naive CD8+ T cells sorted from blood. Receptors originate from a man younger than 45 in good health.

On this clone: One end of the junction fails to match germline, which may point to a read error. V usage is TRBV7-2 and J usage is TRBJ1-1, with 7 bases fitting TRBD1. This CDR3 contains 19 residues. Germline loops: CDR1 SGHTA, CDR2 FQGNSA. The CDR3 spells CASSPPPGRQGQRGSEAFF. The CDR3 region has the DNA TGTGCCAGCAGCCCACCACCAGGTAGACAGGGTCAAAGAGGGTCTGAGGCTTTCTTT.

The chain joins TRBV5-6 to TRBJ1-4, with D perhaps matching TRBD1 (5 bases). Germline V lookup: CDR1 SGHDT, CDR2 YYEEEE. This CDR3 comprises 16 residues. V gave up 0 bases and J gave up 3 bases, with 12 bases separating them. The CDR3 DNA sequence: TGTGCCAGCAGCTTGGGTGGCGGGGCTCCTAATGAAAAACTGTTTTTT. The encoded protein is CASSLGGGAPNEKLFF.

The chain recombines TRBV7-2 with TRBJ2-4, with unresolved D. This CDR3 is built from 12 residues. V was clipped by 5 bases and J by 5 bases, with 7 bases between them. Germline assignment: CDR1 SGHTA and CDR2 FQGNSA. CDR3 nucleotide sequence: TGTGCCAGCAGCCCCCAGGAAAACATTCAGTACTTC. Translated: CASSPQENIQYF.

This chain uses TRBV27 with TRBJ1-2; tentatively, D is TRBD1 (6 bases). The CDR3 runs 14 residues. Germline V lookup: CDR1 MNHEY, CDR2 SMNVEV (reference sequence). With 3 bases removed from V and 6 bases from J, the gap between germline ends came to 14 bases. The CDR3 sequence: CASSFHQGFDGYTF. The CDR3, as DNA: TGTGCCAGCAGTTTCCATCAGGGGTTTGATGGCTACACCTTC.

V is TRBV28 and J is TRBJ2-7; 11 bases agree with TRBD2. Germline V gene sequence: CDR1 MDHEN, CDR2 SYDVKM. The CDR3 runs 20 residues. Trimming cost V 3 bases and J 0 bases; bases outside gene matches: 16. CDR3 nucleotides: TGTGCCAGCAGTTTCCCGATCGGGACTAGCGGAACGGGAAGCTCCTACGAGCAGTACTTC. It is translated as CASSFPIGTSGTGSSYEQYF.